The 10 T cell receptor beta chains listed next were all sequenced from one sample in a study of cytomegalovirus exposure and HLA in healthy donors. Use of 60 Vbeta and 13 Jbeta primers characterized the PCR. Here immunoSEQ multiplex PCR was the method, and the copy in TCRdb shows in-frame clones only, minus some. The table shows 150,000 to 200,000 clones, with 68% occurring only once. Sequenced input: PBMCs. These receptors were taken from a woman younger than 30 in good health and CMV-seropositive.

The rearrangement joins TRBV7-2 to TRBJ1-2; D gene unclear. Trimming removed 5 bases at V and 8 bases at J, with 15 bases between. Per germline, CDR1 SGHTA and CDR2 FQGNSA. The CDR3 has 13 residues. The CDR3 loop reads CASSPQAGRGYTF. The DNA for the CDR3 is TGTGCCAGCAGCCCCCAGGCTGGGCGCGGCTACACCTTC.

This clone was found a few times. This chain links TRBV5-1 with TRBJ2-1; TRBD1 aligns across 7 bases. The V gene's germline CDR1 is SGHRS and CDR2 YFSETQ. The CDR3 is 15 residues long. Germline trimming cut 4 bases from V and 5 bases from J; bases unmatched to any gene: 9. The CDR3 loop is CASSPGQIENNEQFF. The DNA of the CDR3 is TGCGCCAGCAGCCCGGGACAGATAGAGAACAATGAGCAGTTCTTC.

The rearrangement joins TRBV2 to TRBJ2-3; D is undetermined. This CDR3 spans 15 amino acids. Trimming cost V 4 bases and J 6 bases, with 17 bases left between them. CDR1 is SNHLY, CDR2 FYNNEI, per germline. This chain's CDR3 is CASSGDSLLVDTQYF. For the CDR3, the DNA is TGTGCCAGCAGTGGAGACTCGCTGTTGGTGGATACGCAGTATTTT. Combining the CDR3 with reference TRBV2 and TRBJ2-3 gives the whole variable domain EPEVTQTPSHQVTQMGQEVILRCVPISNHLYFYWYRQILGQKVEFLVSFYNNEISEKSEIFDDQFSVERPDGSNFTLKIRSTKLEDSAMYFCASSGDSLLVDTQYFGPGTRLTVL.

This chain links TRBV7-2 with TRBJ2-3; 10 nucleotides line up with TRBD2. V lost 4 bases and J lost 5; bases outside the gene matches: 6. CDR1 is SGHTA, CDR2 FQGNSA, per germline. CDR3 length: 15 amino acids. CDR3 sequence: CASSSQRGGRDTQYF. The CDR3 DNA is TGTGCCAGCAGCTCCCAGCGGGGGGGAAGAGATACGCAGTATTTT.

The CDR3 region is CASSFGGQGARGNTIYF. DNA of the CDR3: TGTGCCAGCAGCTTCGGAGGACAGGGGGCAAGGGGAAACACCATATATTTT. The V gene is TRBV5-4, the J gene TRBJ1-3, with 11 bases matching TRBD1. This CDR3 contains 17 residues. Trimming removed 2 bases from V and 4 bases from J; junction bases left unmatched: 8. Germline CDR1 is SGHNT and CDR2 is YYREEE (reference sequence).

The chain uses TRBV4-3 and TRBJ2-1; 12 bases line up with TRBD2. The CDR3 runs to 14 residues. Trimming cost V 0 bases and J 13 bases; bases outside gene matches: 4. Germline V gene sequence: CDR1 LGHNA, CDR2 YSLEER. CDR3 sequence reads: CASSQDPSGGVQFF. The CDR3 nucleotides read TGCGCCAGCAGCCAAGACCCTAGCGGGGGGGTTCAGTTCTTC.

The chain has TRBV18 and TRBJ2-5; the D is unclear. This CDR3 is built from 14 residues. Per the germline V gene, CDR1 is KGHSH and CDR2 is LQKENI. Trimming removed 3 bases from V and 1 base from J, with 9 bases in between. The CDR3 coding sequence is TGTGCCAGCTCACCGGGCACGGCCCAAGAGACCCAGTACTTC. It specifies CASSPGTAQETQYF.

This chain joins TRBV7-3 and TRBJ2-1; 15 bases are shared with TRBD2. The CDR3 spans 17 residues. Germline values: CDR1 SGHTA, CDR2 FQGTGA. Unmatched junction bases numbered 8, after V lost 5 bases and J lost 6 bases. Written as DNA, the CDR3 is TGTGCCAGCAGCGAAGGACTAGCGGGAGGGTCGGGCAATGAGCAGTTCTTC. Residues: CASSEGLAGGSGNEQFF.

The rearrangement joins TRBV29-1 to TRBJ1-1; D is perhaps TRBD1 (5 bases). CDR3 size: 16 residues. The germline V gene encodes CDR1 SQVTM and CDR2 ANQGSEA. With 7 bases removed from V and 4 bases from J, the gap between germline ends came to 25 bases. CDR3 bases: TGCAGCGCTCTGAGGGCGGGGGAAAGGGGAAGCACTGAAGCTTTCTTT. It codes for CSALRAGERGSTEAFF.

This clone was found a few times. V usage is TRBV29-1 and J usage is TRBJ1-1; 8 bases line up with TRBD1. Losses at the gene ends were 5 bases for V and 12 bases for J; bases not matched to a gene: 8. The CDR3 loop spans 11 amino acids. CDR1 SQVTM and CDR2 ANQGSEA come from the germline V gene. Here the CDR3 reads CSVPLDRGPFF. In DNA form, the CDR3 reads TGCAGCGTTCCTTTAGACAGGGGACCTTTCTTT.